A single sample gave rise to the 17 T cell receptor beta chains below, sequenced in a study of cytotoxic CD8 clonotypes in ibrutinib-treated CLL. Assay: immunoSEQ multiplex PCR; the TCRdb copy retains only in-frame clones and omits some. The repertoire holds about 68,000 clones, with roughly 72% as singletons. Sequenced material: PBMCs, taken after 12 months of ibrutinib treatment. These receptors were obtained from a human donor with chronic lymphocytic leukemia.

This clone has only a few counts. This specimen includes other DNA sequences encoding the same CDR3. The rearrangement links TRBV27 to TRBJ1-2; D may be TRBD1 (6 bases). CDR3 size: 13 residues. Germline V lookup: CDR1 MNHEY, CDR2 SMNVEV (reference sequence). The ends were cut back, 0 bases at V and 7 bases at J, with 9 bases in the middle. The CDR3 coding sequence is TGTGCCAGCAGTTTATCGAGGGGGGTTGGCTACACCTTC. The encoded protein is CASSLSRGVGYTF.

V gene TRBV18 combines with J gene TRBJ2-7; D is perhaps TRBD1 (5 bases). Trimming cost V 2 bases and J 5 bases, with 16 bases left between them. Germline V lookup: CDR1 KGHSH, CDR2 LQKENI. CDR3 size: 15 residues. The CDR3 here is CASSPIRDGQNEQYF. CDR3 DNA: TGTGCCAGCTCACCAATCAGGGATGGGCAGAACGAGCAGTACTTC. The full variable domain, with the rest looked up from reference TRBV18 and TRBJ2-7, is NAGVMQNPRHLVRRRGQEARLRCSPMKGHSHVYWYRQLPEEGLKFMVYLQKENIIDESGMPKERFSAEFPKEGPSILRIQQVVRGDSAAYFCASSPIRDGQNEQYFGPGTRLTVT.

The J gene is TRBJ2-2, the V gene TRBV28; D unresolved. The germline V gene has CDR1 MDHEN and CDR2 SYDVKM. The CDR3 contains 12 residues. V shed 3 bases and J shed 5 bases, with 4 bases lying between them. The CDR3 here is CASSLGTGELFF. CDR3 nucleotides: TGTGCCAGCAGTTTGGGAACCGGGGAGCTGTTTTTT.

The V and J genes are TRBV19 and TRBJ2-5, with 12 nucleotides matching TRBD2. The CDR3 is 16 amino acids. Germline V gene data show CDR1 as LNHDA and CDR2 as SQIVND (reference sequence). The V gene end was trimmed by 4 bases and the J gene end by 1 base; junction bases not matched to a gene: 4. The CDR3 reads CASSTQLAGGQETQYF. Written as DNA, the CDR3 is TGTGCCAGTAGTACTCAACTAGCGGGGGGCCAAGAGACCCAGTACTTC.

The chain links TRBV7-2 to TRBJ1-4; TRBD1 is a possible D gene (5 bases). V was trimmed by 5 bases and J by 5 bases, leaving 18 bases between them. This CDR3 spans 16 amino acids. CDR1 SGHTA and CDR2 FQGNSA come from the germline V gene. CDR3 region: CASSPHYRPSNEKLFF. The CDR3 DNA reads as TGTGCCAGCAGCCCCCACTACAGGCCCTCCAATGAAAAACTGTTTTTT.

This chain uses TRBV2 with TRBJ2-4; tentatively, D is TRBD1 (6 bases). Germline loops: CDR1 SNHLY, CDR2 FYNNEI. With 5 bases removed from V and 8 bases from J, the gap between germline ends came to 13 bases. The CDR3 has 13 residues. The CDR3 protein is CASSQIRGDIQYF. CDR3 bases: TGTGCCAGCAGTCAAATCAGGGGAGACATTCAGTACTTC.

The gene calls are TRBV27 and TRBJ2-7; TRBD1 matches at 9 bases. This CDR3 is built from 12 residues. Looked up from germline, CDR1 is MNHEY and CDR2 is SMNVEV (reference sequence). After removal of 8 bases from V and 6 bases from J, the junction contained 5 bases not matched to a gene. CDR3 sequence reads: CASQQGASEQYF. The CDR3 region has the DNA TGTGCCAGCCAACAGGGGGCGTCCGAGCAGTACTTC.

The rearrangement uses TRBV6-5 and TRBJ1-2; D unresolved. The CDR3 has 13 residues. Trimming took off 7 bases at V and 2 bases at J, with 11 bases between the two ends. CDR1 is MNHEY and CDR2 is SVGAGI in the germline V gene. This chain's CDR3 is CASKQDGNYGYTF. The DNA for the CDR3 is TGTGCCAGCAAGCAGGACGGGAACTATGGCTACACCTTC.

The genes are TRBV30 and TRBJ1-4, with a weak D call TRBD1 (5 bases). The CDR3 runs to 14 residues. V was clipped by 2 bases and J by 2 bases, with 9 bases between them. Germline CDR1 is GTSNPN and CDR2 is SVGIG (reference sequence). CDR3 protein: CAWSMGTTNEKLFF. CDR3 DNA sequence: TGTGCCTGGAGTATGGGGACCACTAATGAAAAACTGTTTTTT. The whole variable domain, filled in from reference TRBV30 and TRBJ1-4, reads SQTIHQWPATLVQPVGSPLSLECTVEGTSNPNLYWYRQAAGRGLQLLFYSVGIGQISSEVPQNLSASRPQDRQFILSSKKLLLSDSGFYLCAWSMGTTNEKLFFGSGTQLSVL.

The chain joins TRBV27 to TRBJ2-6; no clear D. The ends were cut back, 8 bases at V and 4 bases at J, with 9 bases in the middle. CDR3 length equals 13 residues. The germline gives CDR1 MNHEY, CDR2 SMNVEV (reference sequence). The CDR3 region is CASRWQGANVLTF. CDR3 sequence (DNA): TGTGCCAGCCGGTGGCAGGGGGCCAACGTCCTGACTTTC.

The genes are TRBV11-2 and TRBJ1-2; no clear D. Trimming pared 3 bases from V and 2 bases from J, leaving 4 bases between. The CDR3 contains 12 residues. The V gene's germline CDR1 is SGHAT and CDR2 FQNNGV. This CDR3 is CASSFGNYGYTF. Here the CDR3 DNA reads TGTGCCAGCAGCTTTGGGAACTATGGCTACACCTTC.

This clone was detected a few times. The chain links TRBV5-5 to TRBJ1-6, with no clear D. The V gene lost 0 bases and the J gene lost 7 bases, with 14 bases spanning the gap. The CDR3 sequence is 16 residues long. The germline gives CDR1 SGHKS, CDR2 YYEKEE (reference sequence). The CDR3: CASSLALGASNSPLHF. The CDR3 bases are TGTGCCAGCAGCTTGGCCTTGGGCGCTTCGAATTCACCCCTCCACTTT.

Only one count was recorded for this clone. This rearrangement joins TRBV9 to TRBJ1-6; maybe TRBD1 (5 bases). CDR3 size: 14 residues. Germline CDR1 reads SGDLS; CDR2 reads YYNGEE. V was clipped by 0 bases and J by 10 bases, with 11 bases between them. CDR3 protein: CASSVGGEKSPLHF. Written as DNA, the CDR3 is TGTGCCAGCAGCGTAGGGGGCGAGAAATCACCCCTCCACTTT.

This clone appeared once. The CDR3, as DNA: TGTGCCAGCCGGGACAGAACCACAGATACGCAGTATTTT. Its protein is CASRDRTTDTQYF. This rearrangement joins TRBV18 to TRBJ2-3; 7 bases match TRBD1. The germline V gene has CDR1 KGHSH and CDR2 LQKENI. V shed 8 bases and J 2 bases; nucleotides not matched to a gene: 4. The CDR3 loop spans 13 amino acids.

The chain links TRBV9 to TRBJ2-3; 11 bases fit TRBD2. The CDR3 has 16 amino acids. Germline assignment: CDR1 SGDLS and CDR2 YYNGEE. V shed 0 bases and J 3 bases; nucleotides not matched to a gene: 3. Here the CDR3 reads CASSVVGLAVTDTQYF. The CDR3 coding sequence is TGTGCCAGCAGCGTAGTGGGACTAGCGGTTACAGATACGCAGTATTTT.

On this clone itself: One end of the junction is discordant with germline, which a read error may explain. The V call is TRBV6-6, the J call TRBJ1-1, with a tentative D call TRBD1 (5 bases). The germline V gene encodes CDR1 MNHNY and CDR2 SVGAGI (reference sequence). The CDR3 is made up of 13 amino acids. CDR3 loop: CASSDSVTDEAFF. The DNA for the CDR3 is TGTGCCAGCAGTGACTCCGTGACAGATGAAGCTTTCTTT.

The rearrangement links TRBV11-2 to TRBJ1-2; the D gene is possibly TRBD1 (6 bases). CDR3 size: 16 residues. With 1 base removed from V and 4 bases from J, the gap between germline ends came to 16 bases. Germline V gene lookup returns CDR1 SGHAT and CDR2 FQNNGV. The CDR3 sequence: CASSLAGAGSTYGYTF. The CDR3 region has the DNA TGTGCCAGCAGCTTAGCGGGGGCAGGGTCGACCTATGGCTACACCTTC. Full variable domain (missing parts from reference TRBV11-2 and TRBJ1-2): EAGVAQSPRYKIIEKRQSVAFWCNPISGHATLYWYQQILGQGPKLLIQFQNNGVVDDSQLPKDRFSAERLKGVDSTLKIQPAKLEDSAVYLCASSLAGAGSTYGYTFGSGTRLTVV.